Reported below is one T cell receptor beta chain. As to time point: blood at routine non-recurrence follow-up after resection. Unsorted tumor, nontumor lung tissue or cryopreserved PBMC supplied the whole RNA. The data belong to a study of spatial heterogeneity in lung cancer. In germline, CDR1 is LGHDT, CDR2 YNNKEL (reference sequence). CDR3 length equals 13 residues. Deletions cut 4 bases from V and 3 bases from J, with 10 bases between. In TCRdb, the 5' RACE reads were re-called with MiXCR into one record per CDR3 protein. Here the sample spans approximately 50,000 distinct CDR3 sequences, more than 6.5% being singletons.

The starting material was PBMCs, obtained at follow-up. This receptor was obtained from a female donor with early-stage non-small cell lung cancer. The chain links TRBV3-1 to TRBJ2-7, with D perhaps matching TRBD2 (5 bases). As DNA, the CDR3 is TGTGCCAGCAGCCGACTAACTAGCTACGAGCAGTACTTC. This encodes CASSRLTSYEQYF.